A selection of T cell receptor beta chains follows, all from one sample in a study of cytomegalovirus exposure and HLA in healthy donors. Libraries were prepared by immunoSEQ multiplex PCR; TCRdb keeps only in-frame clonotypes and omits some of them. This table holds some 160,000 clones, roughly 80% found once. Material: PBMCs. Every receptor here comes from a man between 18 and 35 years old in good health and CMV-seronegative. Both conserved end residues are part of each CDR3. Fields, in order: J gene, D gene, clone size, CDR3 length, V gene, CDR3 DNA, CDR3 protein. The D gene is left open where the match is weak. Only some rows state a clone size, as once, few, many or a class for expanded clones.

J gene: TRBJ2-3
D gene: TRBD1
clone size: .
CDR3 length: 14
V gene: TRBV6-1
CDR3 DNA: TGTGCCAGCAGTGAATACAGGGGCGCAGATACGCAGTATTTT
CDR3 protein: CASSEYRGADTQYF

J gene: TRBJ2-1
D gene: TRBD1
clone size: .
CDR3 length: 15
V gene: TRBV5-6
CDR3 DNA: TGTGCCAGCAGCTTGAGGGGGCTCTCCTACAATGAGCAGTTCTTC
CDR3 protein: CASSLRGLSYNEQFF

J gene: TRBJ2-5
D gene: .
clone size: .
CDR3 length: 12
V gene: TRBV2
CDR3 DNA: TGTGCCAGCAGGGGCCAGAAAGAGACCCAGTACTTC
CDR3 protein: CASRGQKETQYF

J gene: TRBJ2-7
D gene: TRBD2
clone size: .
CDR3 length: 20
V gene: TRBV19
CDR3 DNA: TGTGCCAGTAGTATTTCCCCCCGAGTAGCGGGGCGGATTTCGTCCTACGAGCAGTACTTC
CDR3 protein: CASSISPRVAGRISSYEQYF

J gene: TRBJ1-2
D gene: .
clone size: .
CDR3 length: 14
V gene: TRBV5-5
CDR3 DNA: TGTGCCAGCACTCCGGCGGGGACGTTCTATGGCTACACCTTC
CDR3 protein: CASTPAGTFYGYTF

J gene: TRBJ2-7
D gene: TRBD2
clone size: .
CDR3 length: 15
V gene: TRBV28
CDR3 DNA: TGTGCCAGCAGTTCCCCGACTAGCGGGAGGGCCGAGCAGTACTTC
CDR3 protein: CASSSPTSGRAEQYF

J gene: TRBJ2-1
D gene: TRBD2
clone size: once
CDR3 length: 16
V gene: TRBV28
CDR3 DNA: TGTGCCAGCAGTACCATAGCGGGAGCCTGGGGCAATGAGCAGTTCTTC
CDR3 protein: CASSTIAGAWGNEQFF

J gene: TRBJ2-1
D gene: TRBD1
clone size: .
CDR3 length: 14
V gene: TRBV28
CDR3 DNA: TGTGCCAGCCTCCGGGACAGATCGGACAATGAGCAGTTCTTC
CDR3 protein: CASLRDRSDNEQFF

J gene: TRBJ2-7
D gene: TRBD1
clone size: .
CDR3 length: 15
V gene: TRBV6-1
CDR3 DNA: TGTGCCAGCAGTGAAGAGGGGGCAGGCTCCTACGAGCAGTACTTC
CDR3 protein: CASSEEGAGSYEQYF

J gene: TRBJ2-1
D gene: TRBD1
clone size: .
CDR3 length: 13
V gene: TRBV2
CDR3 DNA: TGTGCCAGCAATAAGGGGGCCAGGAATGAGCAGTTCTTC
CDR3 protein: CASNKGARNEQFF

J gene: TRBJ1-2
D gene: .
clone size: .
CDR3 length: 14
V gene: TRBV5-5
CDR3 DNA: TGTGCCAGCAGCTACCCGGGAGGACGCTATGGCTACACCTTC
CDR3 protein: CASSYPGGRYGYTF

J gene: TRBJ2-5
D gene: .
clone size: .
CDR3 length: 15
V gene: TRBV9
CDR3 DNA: TGTGCCAGCAGCGTGGAAGATCTTACAGGGGAGACCCAGTACTTC
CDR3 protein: CASSVEDLTGETQYF

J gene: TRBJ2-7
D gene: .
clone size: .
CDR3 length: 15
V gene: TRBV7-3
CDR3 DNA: TGTGCCAGCAGCTTAGGTGGACTGCAACGCGGCGAGCAGTACTTC
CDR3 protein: CASSLGGLQRGEQYF

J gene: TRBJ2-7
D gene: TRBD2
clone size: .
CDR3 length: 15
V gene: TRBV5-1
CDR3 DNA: TGCGCCAGCAGCCCCGGGACTAGCGGCCACTACGAGCAGTACTTC
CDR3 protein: CASSPGTSGHYEQYF

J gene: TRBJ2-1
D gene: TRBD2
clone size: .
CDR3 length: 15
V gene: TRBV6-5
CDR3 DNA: TGTGCCAGCAGCCCCGGACTAGCGGGGGGCGATGAGCAGTTCTTC
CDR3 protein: CASSPGLAGGDEQFF

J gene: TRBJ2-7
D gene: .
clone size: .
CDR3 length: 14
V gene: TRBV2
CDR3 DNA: TGTGCCAGCAGTGAAAGGGGACAAGGGTACGAGCAGTACTTC
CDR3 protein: CASSERGQGYEQYF

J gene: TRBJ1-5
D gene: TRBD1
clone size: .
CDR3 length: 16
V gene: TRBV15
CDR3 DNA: TGTGCCACCAAAAACTCAGGGGGCAAGAGCAATCAGCCCCAGCATTTT
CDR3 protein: CATKNSGGKSNQPQHF

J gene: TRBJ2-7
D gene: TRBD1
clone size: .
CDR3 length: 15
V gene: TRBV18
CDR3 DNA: TGTGCCAGCTCACCACTAGGACAGGGGGTAAACGAGCAGTACTTC
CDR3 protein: CASSPLGQGVNEQYF

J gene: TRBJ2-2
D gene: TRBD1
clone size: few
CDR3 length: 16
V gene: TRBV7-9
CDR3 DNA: TGTGCCAGCAGCTTAGGAGATCGGACAGGGTTCGGGGAGCTGTTTTTT
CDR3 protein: CASSLGDRTGFGELFF

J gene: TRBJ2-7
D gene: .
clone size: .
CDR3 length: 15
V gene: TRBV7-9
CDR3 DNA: TGTGCCAGCAGTCGTACTAGGGACAAACCCTACGAGCAGTACTTC
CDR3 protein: CASSRTRDKPYEQYF

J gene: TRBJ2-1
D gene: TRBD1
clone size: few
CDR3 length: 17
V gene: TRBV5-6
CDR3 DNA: TGTGCCAGCAGCTTGGCCCTGACAGGGGGCCTCTACAATGAGCAGTTCTTC
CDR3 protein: CASSLALTGGLYNEQFF

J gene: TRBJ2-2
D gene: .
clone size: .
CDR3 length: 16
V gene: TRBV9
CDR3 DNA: TGTGCCAGCAGCCCCTATGGGGGCCCCAAGTCCGGGGAGCTGTTTTTT
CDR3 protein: CASSPYGGPKSGELFF

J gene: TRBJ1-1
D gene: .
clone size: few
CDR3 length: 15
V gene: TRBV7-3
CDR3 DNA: TGTGCCAGCAGCCCGAATGGGGGGACGAACACTGAAGCTTTCTTT
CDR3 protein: CASSPNGGTNTEAFF

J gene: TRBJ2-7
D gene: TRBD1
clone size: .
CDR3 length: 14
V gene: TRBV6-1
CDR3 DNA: TGTGCCAGCAGTGCGGACAGGGGGCAATGGGAGCAGTACTTC
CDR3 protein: CASSADRGQWEQYF

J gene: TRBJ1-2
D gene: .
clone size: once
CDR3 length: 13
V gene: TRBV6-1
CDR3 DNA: TGTGCCAGCAGTGGCAGGGGTTTCTATGGCTACACCTTC
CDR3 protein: CASSGRGFYGYTF

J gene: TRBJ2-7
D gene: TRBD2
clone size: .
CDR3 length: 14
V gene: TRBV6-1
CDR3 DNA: TGTGCCAGCAAACCGACTAGCGCTGCCTACGAGCAGTACTTC
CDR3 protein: CASKPTSAAYEQYF

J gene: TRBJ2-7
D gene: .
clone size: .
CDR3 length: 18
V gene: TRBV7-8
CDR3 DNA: TGTGCCAGCAGCTTAGGACACTACGGCGGACTTGAGGACTACGAGCAGTACTTT
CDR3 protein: CASSLGHYGGLEDYEQYF

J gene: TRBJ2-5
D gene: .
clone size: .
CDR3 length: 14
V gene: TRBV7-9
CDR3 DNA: TGTGCCAGCACCGAGGACAACGGCCAAGAGACCCAGTACTTC
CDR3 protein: CASTEDNGQETQYF

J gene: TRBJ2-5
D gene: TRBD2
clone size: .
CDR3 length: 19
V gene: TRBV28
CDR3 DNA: TGTGCCAGCAGTCCCTCCGCACGGTTCGCGGGGGGGTACCAAGAGACCCAGTACTTC
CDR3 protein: CASSPSARFAGGYQETQYF

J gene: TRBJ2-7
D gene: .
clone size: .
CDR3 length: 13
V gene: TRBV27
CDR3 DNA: TGTGCCAGCAGTTTATTCGCGGGCTACGAGCAGTACTTC
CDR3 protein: CASSLFAGYEQYF

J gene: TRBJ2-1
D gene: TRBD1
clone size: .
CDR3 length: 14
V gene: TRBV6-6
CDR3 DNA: TGTGCCAGCAGTTACTCAGGGGGCACGAATGAGCAGTTCTTC
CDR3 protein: CASSYSGGTNEQFF

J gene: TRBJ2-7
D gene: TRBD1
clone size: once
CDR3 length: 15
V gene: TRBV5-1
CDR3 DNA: TGCGCCAGCAGCCCGGATGGACAGGGGATAGGTGAGCAGTACTTC
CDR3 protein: CASSPDGQGIGEQYF

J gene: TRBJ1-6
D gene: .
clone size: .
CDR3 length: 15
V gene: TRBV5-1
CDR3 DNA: TGCGCCAGCAGCTTGGACAGGGTGTTCGATTCACCCCTCCACTTT
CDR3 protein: CASSLDRVFDSPLHF

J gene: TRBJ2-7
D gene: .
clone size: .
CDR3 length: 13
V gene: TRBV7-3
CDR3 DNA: TGTGCCAGCAGCCCCGAACCCTCAGGCGAGCAGTACTTC
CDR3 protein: CASSPEPSGEQYF

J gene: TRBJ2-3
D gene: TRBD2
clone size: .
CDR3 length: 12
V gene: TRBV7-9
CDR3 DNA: TGTGCCAGCGCTGGCGGGGGGGATACGCAGTATTTT
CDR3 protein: CASAGGGDTQYF

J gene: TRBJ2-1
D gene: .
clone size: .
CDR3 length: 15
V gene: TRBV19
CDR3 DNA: TGTGCCAGTAGTATATTAGCCGCGTCCTACAATGAGCAGTTCTTC
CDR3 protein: CASSILAASYNEQFF

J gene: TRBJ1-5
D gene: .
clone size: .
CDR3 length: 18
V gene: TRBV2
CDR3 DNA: TGTGCCAGCAGTCCACCCGCGGGGAGGCGAGCAGGGAATCAGCCCCAGCATTTT
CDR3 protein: CASSPPAGRRAGNQPQHF

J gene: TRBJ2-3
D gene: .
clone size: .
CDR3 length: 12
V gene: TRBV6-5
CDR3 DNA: TGTGCCAGCAGCCAGGTCGCAGATACGCAGTATTTT
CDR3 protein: CASSQVADTQYF

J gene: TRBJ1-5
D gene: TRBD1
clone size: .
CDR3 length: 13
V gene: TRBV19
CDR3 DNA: TGTGCCACTGCGGACAGGGGAAGACAGCCCCAGCATTTT
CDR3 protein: CATADRGRQPQHF

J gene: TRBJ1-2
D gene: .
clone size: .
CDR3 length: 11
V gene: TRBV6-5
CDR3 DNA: TGTGCCAGCAGGTCAGGGTATGGCTACACCTTC
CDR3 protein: CASRSGYGYTF

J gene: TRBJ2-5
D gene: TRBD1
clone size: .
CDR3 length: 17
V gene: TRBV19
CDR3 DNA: TGTGCCAGTAGCCCCCAACCCCCTGGGGACAGCCAAGAGACCCAGTACTTC
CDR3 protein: CASSPQPPGDSQETQYF

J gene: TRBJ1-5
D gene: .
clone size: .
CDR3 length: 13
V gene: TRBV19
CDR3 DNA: TGTGCCATTGGGAACAGGGCGAGTCAGCCCCAGCATTTT
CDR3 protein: CAIGNRASQPQHF

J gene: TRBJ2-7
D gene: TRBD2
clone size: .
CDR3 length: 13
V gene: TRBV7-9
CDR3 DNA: TGTGCCAGCAGCCCCCGGGGGGGCTACGAGCAGTACTTC
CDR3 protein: CASSPRGGYEQYF

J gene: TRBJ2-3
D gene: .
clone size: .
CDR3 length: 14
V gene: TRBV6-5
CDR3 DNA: TGTGCCAGCAGCCCTCAGGGGTACACAGATACGCAGTATTTT
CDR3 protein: CASSPQGYTDTQYF